Shown below are 14 T cell receptor beta chains from a single sample sequenced in a study of cytomegalovirus exposure and HLA in healthy donors. PCR involved 60 Vbeta and 13 Jbeta primers. TCRdb keeps only in-frame clones here, not all; method: immunoSEQ multiplex PCR. The sample consists of about 150,000 clones, roughly 73% of them appearing once. The sequencing sample was made of PBMCs. These receptors were collected from a woman between 25 and 40 years old in good health and CMV-seronegative.

This chain uses TRBV29-1 with TRBJ2-1, with D perhaps TRBD1 (5 bases). V lost 7 bases, J lost 8 bases, and 18 bases lay in between. Germline-derived CDR1 and CDR2 are SQVTM and ANQGSEA. The CDR3 has 13 amino acids. As DNA, the CDR3 is TGCAGCGCCGAGAGCATAAGCAGGGATGAGCAGTTCTTC. This encodes CSAESISRDEQFF.

The chain joins TRBV4-1 to TRBJ1-1, with TRBD1 as a possible D gene (5 bases). V was pared by 4 bases and J by 1 base, with 7 bases between. Germline V lookup: CDR1 MGHRA, CDR2 YSYEKL. The CDR3 runs to 13 residues. CDR3 in DNA: TGCGCCAGCAGCCGGGGGGAGAACACTGAAGCTTTCTTT. Its protein is CASSRGENTEAFF.

The gene calls are TRBV5-1 and TRBJ1-1; TRBD1 aligns across 10 bases. Unmatched junction bases numbered 3, after V lost 4 bases and J lost 0 bases. CDR3 length: 15 residues. Germline V lookup: CDR1 SGHRS, CDR2 YFSETQ. The CDR3 nucleotides are TGCGCCAGCAGCCCGGGACAGGGGATGAACACTGAAGCTTTCTTT. It yields the protein CASSPGQGMNTEAFF.

This clone came up once. The rearrangement uses TRBV9 and TRBJ2-1, with D perhaps TRBD2 (6 bases). Trimming left V 0 bases short and J 0 bases short, with 7 bases between. Germline V gene sequence: CDR1 SGDLS, CDR2 YYNGEE. CDR3 length equals 15 residues. Here the CDR3 reads CASSVVGSSYNEQFF. The CDR3 DNA reads TGTGCCAGCAGCGTAGTCGGGAGCTCCTACAATGAGCAGTTCTTC.

The V call is TRBV18, the J call TRBJ1-5, with TRBD1 matching 7 bases. The CDR3 contains 15 residues. The germline CDR1 and CDR2 sequences are KGHSH and LQKENI. V gave up 4 bases and J gave up 4 bases; unmatched junction bases: 7. CDR3 in amino acids: CASSQELQGNQPQHF. CDR3 nucleotide sequence: TGTGCCAGCTCACAGGAGTTACAGGGGAATCAGCCCCAGCATTTT. Combining the CDR3 with reference TRBV18 and TRBJ1-5 gives the whole variable domain NAGVMQNPRHLVRRRGQEARLRCSPMKGHSHVYWYRQLPEEGLKFMVYLQKENIIDESGMPKERFSAEFPKEGPSILRIQQVVRGDSAAYFCASSQELQGNQPQHFGDGTRLSIL.

As concerns this clone: An end of the junction differs from the germline gene, which may be a read error. This chain links TRBV7-9 with TRBJ1-5, with a possible D match to TRBD1 (6 bases). Germline values: CDR1 SEHNR, CDR2 FQNEAQ (reference sequence). The CDR3 runs 14 residues. CDR3 DNA: TGTTCCAGCAGTCTATCAACAGGGAATCAGCCCCAGCATTTT. It is translated as CSSSLSTGNQPQHF.

The chain employs TRBV15 and TRBJ2-7; D call uncertain. Trimming pared 0 bases from V and 4 bases from J, leaving 16 bases between. Germline V lookup: CDR1 LNHNV, CDR2 YYDKDF (reference sequence). The CDR3 extends over 16 amino acids. CDR3 residues: CATSRDFTGIDYEQYF. The CDR3 DNA reads as TGTGCCACCAGCAGAGATTTTACGGGTATAGATTACGAGCAGTACTTC. Using reference TRBV15 and TRBJ2-7 for the parts outside the CDR3, the full variable domain is DAMVIQNPRYQVTQFGKPVTLSCSQTLNHNVMYWYQQKSSQAPKLLFHYYDKDFNNEADTPDNFQSRRPNTSFCFLDIRSPGLGDTAMYLCATSRDFTGIDYEQYFGPGTRLTVT.

This chain connects TRBV30 to TRBJ2-2; 11 nucleotides match TRBD2. Germline lookup yields CDR1 GTSNPN and CDR2 SVGIG (reference sequence). CDR3 length: 14 residues. V dropped 2 bases and J dropped 11; count of bases not matched to a gene: 7. This CDR3 is CAWSSSGGKLELFF. The CDR3 DNA follows: TGTGCCTGGAGTTCTAGCGGGGGGAAACTCGAGCTGTTTTTT. Together with reference TRBV30 and TRBJ2-2, the CDR3 gives the full variable domain: SQTIHQWPATLVQPVGSPLSLECTVEGTSNPNLYWYRQAAGRGLQLLFYSVGIGQISSEVPQNLSASRPQDRQFILSSKKLLLSDSGFYLCAWSSSGGKLELFFGEGSRLTVL.

The V call is TRBV11-2, the J call TRBJ1-5, with unresolved D. Germline V gene lookup returns CDR1 SGHAT and CDR2 FQNNGV. V was shortened by 1 base and J by 5 bases, with 6 bases between the two germline ends. The CDR3 contains 13 residues. This CDR3 is CASSLAPDQPQHF. Written as DNA, the CDR3 is TGTGCCAGCAGCTTAGCCCCCGATCAGCCCCAGCATTTT.

This clone was seen more than once but under ten times. The rearrangement links TRBV9 to TRBJ2-2, with 7 bases fitting TRBD2. The V segment lost 3 bases and the J segment 0 bases; nucleotides outside the gene matches: 14. The CDR3 is 19 amino acids. Per the germline V gene, CDR1 is SGDLS and CDR2 is YYNGEE. The CDR3 coding sequence is TGTGCCAGCAGCGATAGTAGGGGTCTAGCGGACTCGAACACCGGGGAGCTGTTTTTT. Protein product: CASSDSRGLADSNTGELFF.

The rearrangement joins TRBV30 to TRBJ1-6; tentatively, D is TRBD1 (5 bases). V was trimmed by 2 bases and J by 9 bases, leaving 17 bases between them. CDR1 and CDR2 (germline): GTSNPN, SVGIG (reference sequence). The CDR3 sequence is 15 residues long. DNA of the CDR3: TGTGCCTGGAGTCTGTCGTTTCCCAGGGTTTCACCCCTCCACTTT. Residues: CAWSLSFPRVSPLHF.

The chain is built from TRBV5-1 and TRBJ2-3, with D tentatively TRBD1 (5 bases). V lost 0 bases and J 3 bases, leaving 11 bases between the germline ends. The CDR3 runs to 15 residues. CDR1 and CDR2 (germline): SGHRS, YFSETQ. The CDR3 region is CASSLALQGTDTQYF. DNA for the CDR3: TGCGCCAGCAGCTTGGCCTTGCAGGGTACAGATACGCAGTATTTT.

This clone was observed a few times. This chain uses TRBV6-1 with TRBJ2-1; no reliable D call. This CDR3 has 13 residues. Germline lookup yields CDR1 MNHNS and CDR2 SASEGT. V was pared by 5 bases and J by 5 bases, with 10 bases between. For the CDR3, the DNA is TGTGCCAGCAGTATAATAAAAAACAATGAGCAGTTCTTC. Amino acids: CASSIIKNNEQFF.

The V and J genes are TRBV9 and TRBJ2-2; 8 bases are a match to TRBD2. This CDR3 has 15 residues. Germline lookup yields CDR1 SGDLS and CDR2 YYNGEE. V dropped 4 bases and J dropped 4; count of bases not matched to a gene: 6. The CDR3 bases are TGTGCCAGCAGCCCGGGGGGGGCCTTCACCGGGGAGCTGTTTTTT. Residues: CASSPGGAFTGELFF.